This is a list of T cell receptor beta chains from one sample in a study of blood T cell repertoires in COVID-19. Clones were sequenced by immunoSEQ multiplex PCR, and TCRdb holds only the in-frame ones, with some missing. The table shows 250,000 or so clones, with around 90% occurring only once. The sequenced sample consisted of peripheral blood. These TCRs come from a woman aged 60 to 75 with COVID-19, enrolled during active disease. Each CDR3 is given without its conserved first and last residue. Only some rows state a clone size, as once, few, many or a class for expanded clones.

j_call v_call clone_size cdr3_aa
TRBJ1-2 TRBV4-3 . ASSQEGWEQGYGYT
TRBJ2-7 TRBV5-5 . ASSLDPGLTYEQY
TRBJ1-4 TRBV5-1 . ASSYGQGGEKLF
TRBJ1-5 TRBV18 . ASSLAPQGDQPQH
TRBJ1-4 TRBV5-6 . ASSLFTNEKLF
TRBJ1-1 TRBV7-2 . ASSFGRNTEAF
TRBJ1-3 TRBV9 . ASSVEAFRGVSGNTIY
TRBJ1-4 TRBV30 . AWTGSEKLF
TRBJ1-1 TRBV5-8 . ASSEPGGAEGTEAF
TRBJ1-6 TRBV7-2 . ASSSGGRGQGNSPLH
TRBJ2-6 TRBV9 . ASGPGQGPSGANVLT
TRBJ2-7 TRBV7-2 . ASSGQPKGYEQY
TRBJ2-7 TRBV2 . ASSPQDRASHEQY
TRBJ2-3 TRBV27 . ASREILSGGAFEY
TRBJ1-6 TRBV6-2/TRBV6-3 . ASSSRGGRNSPLH
TRBJ2-7 TRBV6-6 . ASSYSSSEQY
TRBJ2-3 TRBV28 . ASSLRAGDTDTQY
TRBJ1-1 TRBV5-1 . ASGGTGLNTEAF
TRBJ2-2 TRBV19 . ASRLTGELF
TRBJ1-1 TRBV19 . ASRSFGTLNTEAF
TRBJ1-1 TRBV19 . ASTRDRSMNTEAF
TRBJ2-1 TRBV2 . ASSDPSGDNEQF
TRBJ2-5 TRBV4-1 . ASRGVETQY
TRBJ1-1 TRBV7-9 . ASSKKGDREGTEAF
TRBJ2-7 TRBV6-1 . ASSDVRYEQY
TRBJ1-6 TRBV19 . ASNVQGNSPLH
TRBJ2-1 TRBV5-1 . ASSLGTGINEQF
TRBJ2-1 TRBV7-8 . ASSTVRENNEQF
TRBJ2-5 TRBV6-2/TRBV6-3 . ASSYTPGGLVETQY
TRBJ2-7 TRBV7-2 . ASSSVGGALTYEQY
TRBJ1-2 TRBV19 . ASSPDRGHWYYT
TRBJ2-7 TRBV2 . ASRRQGTSYEQY
TRBJ1-4 TRBV5-4 . ASSLVGRDEKLF
TRBJ2-2 TRBV6-4 . ASSDSTDPTNTGELF
TRBJ1-4 TRBV4-3 . ASSQGQGGVLREKLF
TRBJ2-7 TRBV4-3 . ASSQDWSSYEQY
TRBJ1-4 TRBV29-1 few SVGGQGDEKLF
TRBJ1-2 TRBV3-1/TRBV3-2 . ASSQIGGGSGYT
TRBJ1-3 TRBV18 . ASSKGQNSGNTIY
TRBJ1-5 TRBV19 . ASSPNPRQQNQPQH
TRBJ1-2 TRBV4-3 . ASSQGRVIGAHGYT
TRBJ2-2 TRBV4-2 few ASSQELAGSAGELF
TRBJ1-1 TRBV4-3 . ASRGQGYTEAF
TRBJ1-3 TRBV29-1 . SVQYSGNTIY
TRBJ2-2 TRBV7-9 once ASSPRVGTGELF
TRBJ2-1 TRBV4-3 once ASSQPGGNNEQF
TRBJ1-2 TRBV29-1 . SVEAGGEYGYT
TRBJ2-1 TRBV9 . ASSVDRRQGYNEQF
TRBJ2-5 TRBV7-7 . ASTSPQGNQY
TRBJ1-3 TRBV2 . ALEEGTGNTIY
TRBJ2-1 TRBV9 few ASSASGTSGGQGRF
TRBJ1-1 TRBV27 . ASSFGENTEAF
TRBJ2-5 TRBV30 few AWSRTGLRRETQY
TRBJ2-7 TRBV18 . ASSRGVIGNEQY
TRBJ2-1 TRBV27 . ASSLSIRGPNEQF